The 22 T cell receptor beta chains reported below all come from one sample, sequenced in a study of blood T cells in healthy people across ages. A second PCR, run for roughly 6 to 11 cycles, used a sample-barcoded 5' primer plus a J-beta primer mix. TCRdb redid the calling of the 5' RACE reads with MiXCR, one entry per CDR3 protein. This repertoire shows 1.2 million to 1.5 million distinct CDR3 sequences, about 43% found once; its top ten account for around 8%. Source material: blood. The receptors derive from a woman aged 18-29 years in good health.

The chain employs TRBV9 and TRBJ1-2, with unresolved D. This CDR3 has 15 amino acids. The V gene's germline CDR1 is SGDLS and CDR2 YYNGEE. Trimming shortened V by 0 bases and J by 4 bases, and 13 bases separated the two germline ends. This chain's CDR3 is CASSVGLAQVYGYTF. For the CDR3, the DNA is TGTGCCAGCAGCGTAGGCCTGGCGCAGGTCTATGGCTACACCTTC.

This clonotype came up a few times. This chain uses TRBV27 with TRBJ2-5; tentatively, D is TRBD2 (6 bases). This CDR3 contains 15 residues. Germline CDR1 and CDR2: MNHEY and SMNVEV (reference sequence). V was trimmed by 1 base and J by 0 bases, leaving 9 bases between them. Here the CDR3 reads CASSLFGDYQETQYF. In DNA, the CDR3 is TGTGCCAGCAGTTTATTCGGGGACTACCAAGAGACCCAGTACTTC.

The table lists this clonotype with a few counts. V gene TRBV2 combines with J gene TRBJ1-2; D is unresolved. Trimming pared 8 bases from V and 3 bases from J, leaving 10 bases between. The CDR3 sequence is 12 residues long. The germline V gene has CDR1 SNHLY and CDR2 FYNNEI. The CDR3 sequence is CASQATDYGYTF. The CDR3 coding sequence is TGTGCCAGCCAGGCCACGGACTATGGCTACACCTTC.

The chain recombines TRBV11-1 with TRBJ2-6; TRBD1 or TRBD2 may be the D gene (5 bases each). The germline V gene has CDR1 SGHAT and CDR2 FQDESV (reference sequence). The ends were cut back, 5 bases at V and 4 bases at J, with 21 bases in the middle. CDR3 length: 18 residues. CDR3 DNA sequence: TGTGCCAGCAGCCCCTCCGGGACGGATTTACGAGGGGCCAACGTCCTGACTTTC. It translates to CASSPSGTDLRGANVLTF.

The chain employs TRBV20-1 and TRBJ1-2, with 9 bases identical to TRBD1. The J segment lost 2 bases and the V segment lost 0 bases, leaving 4 bases of the junction unmatched. CDR1 is DFQATT and CDR2 is SNEGSKA in the germline V gene (reference sequence). The CDR3 has 15 amino acids. The CDR3 DNA sequence: TGCAGTGCTAGAGAGTATGGACAGGGGAACTATGGCTACACCTTC. As protein: CSAREYGQGNYGYTF.

This clonotype has a handful of counts. The chain has TRBV5-1 and TRBJ1-1; D might be TRBD1 (5 bases). Germline CDR1 SGHRS, CDR2 YFSETQ. The V end was cut by 6 bases, the J end by 1 base, with 13 bases between. The CDR3 is 14 residues long. The CDR3 here is CASNGGSANTEAFF. The DNA of the CDR3 is TGCGCCAGCAATGGGGGTTCTGCGAACACTGAAGCTTTCTTT.

The table lists this clonotype with a few counts. V gene TRBV15 combines with J gene TRBJ2-1; possible D gene TRBD1, 6 bases. The CDR3 is 14 amino acids. The germline gives CDR1 LNHNV, CDR2 YYDKDF (reference sequence). V was cut by 6 bases and J by 4 bases, with 13 bases left in between. In DNA form, the CDR3 reads TGTGCCACCAGAGAACAGGGTAGTTACAATGAGCAGTTCTTC. Translating it yields CATREQGSYNEQFF.

The genes are TRBV2 and TRBJ1-6; possible D gene TRBD1, 6 bases. Germline lookup yields CDR1 SNHLY and CDR2 FYNNEI. This CDR3 contains 15 residues. Deletions cut 2 bases from V and 4 bases from J, with 9 bases between. Here the CDR3 reads CASSESGQYNSPLHF. As DNA, the CDR3 is TGTGCCAGCAGTGAATCCGGACAGTATAATTCACCCCTCCACTTT.

The chain combines TRBV27 with TRBJ2-2; 7 nucleotides match TRBD2. The CDR3 loop spans 20 amino acids. Per germline, CDR1 MNHEY and CDR2 SMNVEV (reference sequence). J lost 6 bases, V lost 6 bases, and 25 bases had no gene match. The CDR3 DNA reads TGTGCCAGCAGAGGGGCCCGTGACTGGACTAGTTTCCCCAGGTCCGGGGAGCTGTTTTTT. Amino acids: CASRGARDWTSFPRSGELFF.

This clonotype was detected ten times or more. The genes are TRBV12-3 or TRBV12-4 and TRBJ2-7; 7 nucleotides line up with TRBD1. The CDR3 is made up of 16 amino acids. V lost 6 bases and J lost 4; bases outside the gene matches: 15. The CDR3 sequence: CASRTTGTTKGYEQYF. The CDR3 bases are TGTGCCAGCAGAACGACAGGGACCACAAAGGGGTACGAGCAGTACTTC.

The CDR3 bases are TGTGCCAGCAGCGCCGGACTAGCTTCCCACGAGCAGTACTTC. Residues: CASSAGLASHEQYF. The chain is built from TRBV9 and TRBJ2-7, with TRBD2 matching over 8 bases. The germline V gene has CDR1 SGDLS and CDR2 YYNGEE. Losses at the gene ends were 3 bases for V and 5 bases for J; bases not matched to a gene: 7. The CDR3 consists of 14 residues.

The V and J genes are TRBV3-1 and TRBJ2-7, with D unclear. The CDR3 loop spans 14 amino acids. Germline V gene data show CDR1 as LGHDT and CDR2 as YNNKEL (reference sequence). The V end was cut by 4 bases, the J end by 2 bases, with 12 bases between. The chain's CDR3 is CASSRDRVPYEQYF. CDR3 sequence (DNA): TGTGCCAGCAGCCGAGACCGGGTCCCCTACGAGCAGTACTTC.

This clonotype was observed a few times. V and J are TRBV20-1 and TRBJ2-3; D is perhaps TRBD2 (6 bases). CDR1 DFQATT and CDR2 SNEGSKA come from the germline V gene (reference sequence). V was trimmed by 5 bases and J by 0 bases, leaving 12 bases between them. The CDR3 consists of 14 residues. CDR3: CSAVSGSSTDTQYF. For the CDR3, the DNA is TGCAGTGCTGTCTCCGGGAGTAGCACAGATACGCAGTATTTT.

In its sample, this clonotype was seen a few times. The rearrangement joins TRBV5-1 to TRBJ2-1; TRBD2 might be the D (6 bases). The DNA matches TRBJ2-7 better at its end, which makes the J call doubtful. Looked up from germline, CDR1 is SGHRS and CDR2 is YFSETQ. The CDR3 has 16 residues. The CDR3, as DNA: TGCGCCAGCAGCATTTCGGGACGGGCGGGATACAATGAGCAGTACTTC. This gives the protein CASSISGRAGYNEQYF.

This clonotype was seen only once. The rearrangement joins TRBV7-9 to TRBJ2-5; no reliable D call. The CDR3 sequence is 12 residues long. Germline CDR1 reads SEHNR; CDR2 reads FQNEAQ (reference sequence). V shed 1 base and J shed 11 bases, with 11 bases lying between them. The CDR3 nucleotides read TGTGCCAGCAGCTTAGGTGCCAAGGAGCAGTACTTC. This translates into CASSLGAKEQYF.

The rearrangement uses TRBV15 and TRBJ2-1; weak D call: TRBD1 (6 bases). The length of the CDR3 is 18 residues. The germline V and J ends were trimmed by 1 base and 0 bases, with 16 bases remaining between them. Germline V gene sequence: CDR1 LNHNV, CDR2 YYDKDF (reference sequence). The CDR3 nucleotides read TGTGCCACCAGCAGAGGGAAGAGACAGGTGAGCTCCTACAATGAGCAGTTCTTC. It yields the protein CATSRGKRQVSSYNEQFF.

V is TRBV5-1 and J is TRBJ2-1; the D is unclear. The CDR3 is 15 residues long. V was cut by 3 bases and J by 9 bases, with 19 bases left in between. Germline V gene sequence: CDR1 SGHRS, CDR2 YFSETQ. In DNA form, the CDR3 reads TGCGCCAGCAGCTGGACGCTTGGCGACGAGACTGAGCAGTTCTTC. It encodes CASSWTLGDETEQFF. The full variable domain, completed using reference TRBV5-1 and TRBJ2-1, is KAGVTQTPRYLIKTRGQQVTLSCSPISGHRSVSWYQQTPGQGLQFLFEYFSETQRNKGNFPGRFSGRQFSNSRSEMNVSTLELGDSALYLCASSWTLGDETEQFFGPGTRLTVL.

The rearrangement links TRBV5-1 to TRBJ1-1; no reliable D call. CDR1 and CDR2 from the germline V gene are SGHRS and YFSETQ. V shed 1 base and J shed 8 bases, with 21 bases lying between them. This CDR3 is 16 amino acids long. The CDR3 spells CASSLSGLDPYREAFF. CDR3 DNA sequence: TGCGCCAGCAGCTTGTCCGGGCTTGACCCCTATAGAGAAGCTTTCTTT.

This clonotype occurred once. The CDR3 DNA reads TGTGCCAGCAGCTTATCTCTAGCGGGCGTTAACAATGAGCAGTTCTTC. Translation: CASSLSLAGVNNEQFF. The chain has TRBV7-3 and TRBJ2-1; 8 nucleotides agree with TRBD2. CDR1 is SGHTA and CDR2 is FQGTGA in the germline V gene. V lost 2 bases and J lost 5; bases outside the gene matches: 8. The CDR3 extends over 16 amino acids.

This clonotype was observed a single time. The chain uses TRBV15 and TRBJ2-6; unclear D gene. Trimming cost V 0 bases and J 0 bases, with 3 bases left between them. This CDR3 region has 15 residues. Per the germline V gene, CDR1 is LNHNV and CDR2 is YYDKDF (reference sequence). The CDR3 loop reads CATSRDPSGANVLTF. The CDR3 DNA follows: TGTGCCACCAGCAGAGACCCCTCTGGGGCCAACGTCCTGACTTTC.

V and J are TRBV20-1 and TRBJ2-4; 11 bases are a match to TRBD2. The end of the DNA aligns better with TRBJ2-7, so the J call may be wrong. CDR3 length: 16 amino acids. The germline V gene has CDR1 DFQATT and CDR2 SNEGSKA (reference sequence). CDR3 sequence reads: CSASYLAGGGIYEQYF. CDR3 bases: TGCAGTGCTTCTTACTTAGCGGGAGGGGGAATATACGAGCAGTACTTC.

This clonotype occurred a few times. The rearrangement links TRBV29-1 to TRBJ1-2; TRBD1 agrees at 7 bases. J was trimmed by 6 bases and V by 0 bases; bases with no gene match: 10. The V gene's germline CDR1 is SQVTM and CDR2 ANQGSEA. This CDR3 comprises 15 residues. CDR3 sequence (DNA): TGCAGCGTTGAAGAAACCCGGGACAGAGAAGATGGCTACACCTTC. It is translated as CSVEETRDREDGYTF.